This TCR beta chain was found in a study of blood T cell repertoires in COVID-19. For the study at large: Samples representing acute and convalescent COVID-19 were sourced from the United States, Italy and Spain.

The CDR3 length is 15 residues. In the original processing: Reference gene primer amplification gave nucleated cell count estimates. Libraries were prepared by immunoSEQ multiplex PCR; TCRdb keeps only in-frame clonotypes and omits some of them. The V and J calls and clone size are taken from that table; D and trimming were inferred from the DNA. The table has 300,000 or so clones, approximately 90% seen once. This rearrangement joins TRBV21-1 to TRBJ1-3. TRBV21-1 is marked as a pseudogene. The sample comprised peripheral blood. This TCR came from a woman aged 25 to 45 who had recovered from COVID-19. The CDR3 loop reads CATAAYSTRCNTIYF. CDR3 DNA: TGTGCCACCGCCGCTTATTCTACCCGGTGCAACACCATATATTTT.